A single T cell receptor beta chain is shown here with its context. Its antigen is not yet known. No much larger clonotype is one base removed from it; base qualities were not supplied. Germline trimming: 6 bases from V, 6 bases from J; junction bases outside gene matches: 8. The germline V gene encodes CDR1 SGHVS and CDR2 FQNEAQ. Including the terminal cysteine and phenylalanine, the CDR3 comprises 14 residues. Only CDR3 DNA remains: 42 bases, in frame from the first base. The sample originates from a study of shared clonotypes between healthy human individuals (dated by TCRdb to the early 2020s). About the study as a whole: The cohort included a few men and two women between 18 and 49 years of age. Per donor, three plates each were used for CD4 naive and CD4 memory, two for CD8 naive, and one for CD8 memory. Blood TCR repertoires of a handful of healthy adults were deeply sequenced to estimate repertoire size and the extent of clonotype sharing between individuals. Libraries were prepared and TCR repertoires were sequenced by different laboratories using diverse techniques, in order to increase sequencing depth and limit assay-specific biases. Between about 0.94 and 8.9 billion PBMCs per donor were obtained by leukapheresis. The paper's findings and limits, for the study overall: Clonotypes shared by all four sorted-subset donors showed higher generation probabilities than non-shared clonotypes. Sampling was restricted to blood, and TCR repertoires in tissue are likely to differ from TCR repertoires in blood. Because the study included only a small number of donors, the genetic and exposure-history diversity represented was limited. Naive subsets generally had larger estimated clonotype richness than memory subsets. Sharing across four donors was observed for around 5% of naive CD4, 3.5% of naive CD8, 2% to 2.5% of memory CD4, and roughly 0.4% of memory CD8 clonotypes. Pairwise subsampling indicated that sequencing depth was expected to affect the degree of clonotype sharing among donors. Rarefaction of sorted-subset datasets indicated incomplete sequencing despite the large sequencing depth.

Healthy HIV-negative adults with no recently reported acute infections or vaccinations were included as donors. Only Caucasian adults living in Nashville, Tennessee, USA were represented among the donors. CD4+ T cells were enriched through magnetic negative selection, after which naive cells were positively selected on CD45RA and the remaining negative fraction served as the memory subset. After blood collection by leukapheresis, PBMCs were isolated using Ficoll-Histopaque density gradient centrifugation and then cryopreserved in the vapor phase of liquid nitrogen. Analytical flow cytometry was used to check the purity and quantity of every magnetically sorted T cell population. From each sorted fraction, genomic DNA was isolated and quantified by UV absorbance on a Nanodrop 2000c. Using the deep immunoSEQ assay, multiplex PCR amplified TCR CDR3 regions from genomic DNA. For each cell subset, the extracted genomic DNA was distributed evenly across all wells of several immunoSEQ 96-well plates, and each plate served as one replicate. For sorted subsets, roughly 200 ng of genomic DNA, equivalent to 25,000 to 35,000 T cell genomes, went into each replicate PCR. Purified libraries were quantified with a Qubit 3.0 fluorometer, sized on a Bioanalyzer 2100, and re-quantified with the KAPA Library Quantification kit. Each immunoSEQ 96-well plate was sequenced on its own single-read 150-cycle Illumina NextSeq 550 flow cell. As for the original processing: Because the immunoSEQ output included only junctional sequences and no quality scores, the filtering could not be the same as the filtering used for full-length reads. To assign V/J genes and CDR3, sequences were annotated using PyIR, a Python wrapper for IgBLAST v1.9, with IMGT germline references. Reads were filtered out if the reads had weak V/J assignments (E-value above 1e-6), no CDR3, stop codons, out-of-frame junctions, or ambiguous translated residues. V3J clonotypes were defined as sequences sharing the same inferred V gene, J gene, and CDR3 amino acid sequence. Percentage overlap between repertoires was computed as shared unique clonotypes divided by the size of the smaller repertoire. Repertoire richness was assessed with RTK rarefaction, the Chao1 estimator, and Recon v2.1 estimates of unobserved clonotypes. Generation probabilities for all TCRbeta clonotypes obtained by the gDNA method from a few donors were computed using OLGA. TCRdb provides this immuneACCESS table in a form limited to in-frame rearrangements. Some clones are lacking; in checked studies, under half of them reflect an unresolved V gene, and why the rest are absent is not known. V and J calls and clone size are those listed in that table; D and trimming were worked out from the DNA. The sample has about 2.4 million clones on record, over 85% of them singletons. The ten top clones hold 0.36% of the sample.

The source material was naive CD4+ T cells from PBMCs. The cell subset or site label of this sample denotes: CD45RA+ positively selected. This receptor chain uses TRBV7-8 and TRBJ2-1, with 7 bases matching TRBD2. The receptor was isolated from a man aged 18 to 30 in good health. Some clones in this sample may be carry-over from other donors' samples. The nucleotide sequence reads TGTGCCAGCAGTTCAGTCGGCGGGGGCAATGAGCAGTTCTTC. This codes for CASSSVGGGNEQFF. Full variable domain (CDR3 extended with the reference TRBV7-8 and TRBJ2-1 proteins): GAGVSQSPRYKVAKRGQDVALRCDPISGHVSLFWYQQALGQGPEFLTYFQNEAQLDKSGLPSDRFFAERPEGSVSTLKIQRTQQEDSAVYLCASSSVGGGNEQFFGPGTRLTVL.